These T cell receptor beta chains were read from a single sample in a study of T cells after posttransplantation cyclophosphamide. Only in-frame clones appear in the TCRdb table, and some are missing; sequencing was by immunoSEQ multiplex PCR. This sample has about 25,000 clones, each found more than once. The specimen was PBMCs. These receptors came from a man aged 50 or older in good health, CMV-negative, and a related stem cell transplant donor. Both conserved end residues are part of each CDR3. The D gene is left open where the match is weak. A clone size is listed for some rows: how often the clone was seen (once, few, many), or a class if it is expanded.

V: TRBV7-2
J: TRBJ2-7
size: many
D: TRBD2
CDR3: CASSFGLAGGPNSYEQYF
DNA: TGTGCCAGCAGCTTCGGACTAGCGGGAGGCCCGAACTCCTACGAGCAGTACTTC

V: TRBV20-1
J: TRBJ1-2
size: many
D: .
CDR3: CSAREGLYTF
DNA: TGCAGTGCTAGAGAGGGCCTCTACACCTTC

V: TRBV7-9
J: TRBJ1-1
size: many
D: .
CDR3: CASSLGGGVTEAFF
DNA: TGTGCCAGCAGCTTAGGGGGCGGCGTCACTGAAGCTTTCTTT

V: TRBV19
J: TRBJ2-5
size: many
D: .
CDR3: CASSRRGAETQYF
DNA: TGTGCCAGTAGTCGGCGGGGCGCGGAGACCCAGTACTTC

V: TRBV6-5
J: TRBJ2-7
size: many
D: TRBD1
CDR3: CASSYGDSYEQYF
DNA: TGTGCCAGCAGTTACGGGGACAGCTACGAGCAGTACTTC

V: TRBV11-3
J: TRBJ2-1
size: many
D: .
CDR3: CPIQGNEQFF
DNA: TGTCCAATACAGGGCAATGAGCAGTTCTTC

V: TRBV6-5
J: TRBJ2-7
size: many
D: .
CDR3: CASSYSGRGNEQYF
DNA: TGTGCCAGCAGTTACAGCGGGCGTGGTAACGAGCAGTACTTC

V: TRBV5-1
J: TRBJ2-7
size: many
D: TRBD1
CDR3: CASSLEPGQSYEQYF
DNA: TGCGCCAGCAGCTTAGAACCGGGACAGTCCTACGAGCAGTACTTC

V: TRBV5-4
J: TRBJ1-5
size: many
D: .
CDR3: CASSPTGGVPQHF
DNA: TGTGCCAGCAGCCCGACCGGGGGGGTGCCCCAGCATTTT

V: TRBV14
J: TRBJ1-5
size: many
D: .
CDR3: CASSQSRDQPQHF
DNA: TGTGCCAGCAGCCAATCGAGAGATCAGCCCCAGCATTTT

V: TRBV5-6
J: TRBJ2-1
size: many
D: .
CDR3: CASSLGPGYNEQFF
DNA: TGTGCCAGCAGCTTGGGACCGGGATACAATGAGCAGTTCTTC

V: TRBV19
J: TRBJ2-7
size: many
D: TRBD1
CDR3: CASSTRGQGIFEQYF
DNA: TGTGCCAGTAGTACCCGGGGACAGGGTATCTTCGAGCAGTACTTC

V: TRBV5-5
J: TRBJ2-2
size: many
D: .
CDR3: CASSLDSSGELFF
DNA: TGTGCCAGCAGCCTGGACAGTTCAGGGGAGCTGTTTTTT

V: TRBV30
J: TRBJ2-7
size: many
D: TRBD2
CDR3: CASQRAGTKSYEQYF
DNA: TGTGCCTCCCAAAGGGCCGGGACTAAAAGCTACGAGCAGTACTTC

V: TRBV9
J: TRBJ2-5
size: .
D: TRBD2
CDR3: CASSVGGYGGQETQYF
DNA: TGTGCCAGCAGCGTGGGGGGGTATGGGGGGCAAGAGACCCAGTACTTC

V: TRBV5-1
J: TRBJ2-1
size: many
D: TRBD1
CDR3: CASSPTTGMMIDGQFF
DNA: TGCGCCAGCAGCCCAACGACAGGGATGATGATCGATGGGCAGTTCTTC

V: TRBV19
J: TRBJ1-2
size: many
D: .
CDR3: CASTPSDAWRYGYTF
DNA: TGTGCCAGTACCCCTTCCGACGCCTGGAGGTATGGCTACACCTTC

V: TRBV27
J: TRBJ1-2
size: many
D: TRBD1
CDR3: CASSFFGQARGYTF
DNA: TGTGCCAGCAGTTTCTTCGGACAGGCTAGGGGCTACACCTTC

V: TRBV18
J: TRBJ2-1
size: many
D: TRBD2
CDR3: CASSPLAGGPTYNEQFF
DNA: TGTGCCAGCTCACCACTAGCGGGGGGCCCCACCTACAATGAGCAGTTCTTC

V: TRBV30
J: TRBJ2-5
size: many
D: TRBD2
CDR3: CAWSARLAGVETQYF
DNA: TGTGCCTGGAGTGCCAGACTAGCGGGGGTAGAGACCCAGTACTTC

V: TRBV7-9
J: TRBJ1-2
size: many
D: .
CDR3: CAGAGEGNYGYTF
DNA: TGTGCAGGGGCAGGGGAGGGTAACTATGGCTACACCTTC

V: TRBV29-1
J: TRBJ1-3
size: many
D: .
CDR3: CSVEASGNTIYF
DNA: TGCAGCGTTGAGGCCTCTGGAAACACCATATATTTT

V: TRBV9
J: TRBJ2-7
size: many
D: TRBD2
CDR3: CASSVGGREGLIEQYF
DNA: TGTGCCAGCAGCGTAGGAGGGCGGGAGGGCCTTATCGAGCAGTACTTC

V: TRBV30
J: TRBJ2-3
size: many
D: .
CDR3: CAWSVRQSDTQYF
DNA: TGTGCCTGGAGTGTACGCCAGTCAGATACGCAGTATTTT

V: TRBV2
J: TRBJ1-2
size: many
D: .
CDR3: CASSERGEEGYTF
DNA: TGTGCCAGCAGTGAACGAGGAGAGGAGGGCTACACCTTC

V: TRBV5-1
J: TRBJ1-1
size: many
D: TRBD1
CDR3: CASSKGTELNTEAFF
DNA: TGCGCCAGCAGCAAGGGGACAGAATTGAACACTGAAGCTTTCTTT

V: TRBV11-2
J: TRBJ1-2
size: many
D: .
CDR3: CASSYDSAYGYTF
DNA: TGTGCCAGCAGCTATGACAGTGCATATGGCTACACCTTC

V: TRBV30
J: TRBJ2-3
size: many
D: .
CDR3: CAWSRQGGTDTQYF
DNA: TGTGCCTGGAGTCGGCAGGGTGGCACAGATACGCAGTATTTT

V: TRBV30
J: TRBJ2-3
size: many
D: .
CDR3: CAWTVFPTDTQYF
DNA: TGTGCCTGGACAGTTTTTCCCACAGATACGCAGTATTTT

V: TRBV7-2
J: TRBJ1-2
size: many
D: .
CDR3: CASSLGQTSLRGYTF
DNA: TGTGCCAGCAGCCTTGGACAGACGAGTTTGAGGGGCTACACCTTC

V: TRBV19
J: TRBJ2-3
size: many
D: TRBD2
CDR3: CASSMFSGSTDTQYF
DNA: TGTGCCAGTAGTATGTTTAGCGGGAGCACAGATACGCAGTATTTT

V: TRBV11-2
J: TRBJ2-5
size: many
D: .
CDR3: CASSLAGTPQETQYF
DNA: TGTGCCAGCAGCTTAGCTGGGACTCCACAAGAGACCCAGTACTTC

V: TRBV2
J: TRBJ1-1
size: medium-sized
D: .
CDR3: CASSERRSGVAEAFF
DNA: TGTGCCAGCAGTGAAAGAAGGTCAGGGGTCGCTGAAGCTTTCTTT

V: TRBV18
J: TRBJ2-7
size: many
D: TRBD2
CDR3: CASSPAGTSGLYEQYF
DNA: TGTGCCAGCTCACCAGCCGGGACTAGCGGACTCTACGAGCAGTACTTC